This TCR beta chain came from a study of blood T cell repertoires in COVID-19. Study in general: The United States, Italy and Spain provided the acute and convalescent COVID-19 samples.

Clones were read by immunoSEQ multiplex PCR, and TCRdb kept only the in-frame ones, dropping some. The data contain about 150,000 clones, roughly four fifths of them singletons. The germline CDR1 and CDR2 sequences are SGDLS and YYNGEE. The CDR3 runs to 16 residues. Trimming pared 0 bases from V and 0 bases from J, leaving 10 bases between. This sequence joins TRBV9 and TRBJ1-3; no firm D call. The sequenced sample was peripheral blood. The source of this sequence is an elderly woman with acute or convalescent COVID-19. The CDR3 nucleotides read TGTGCCAGCAGCGTAGTACAGACCCTCTCTGGAAACACCATATATTTT. Translated: CASSVVQTLSGNTIYF.